This entry features one T cell receptor (beta chain) sequence. Unmatched junction bases numbered 6, after V lost 8 bases and J lost 0 bases. The CDR3 totals 17 residues. Germline values: CDR1 SNHLY, CDR2 FYNNEI. The data belong to a study of technical replicates of blood from a few donors. Data came from immunoSEQ multiplex PCR; TCRdb stores just in-frame clones and leaves some out. Among tens of thousands of clones listed, 95% to 98% were seen once. Sequenced: T cells isolated from PBMCs. The TCR originated in a human donor in good health. The chain carries TRBV2 and TRBJ2-2; TRBD2 aligns across 13 bases. CDR3 loop: CASLGLAGDSNTGELFF. In DNA, the CDR3 is TGTGCCAGCCTAGGACTAGCGGGGGATTCGAACACCGGGGAGCTGTTTTTT.